The clone carrying this TCR beta chain was observed many times. TCRdb analysed the 5' RACE reads with MiXCR anew, one entry per CDR3 protein. This table holds some 54,000 distinct CDR3 sequences, about a sixth found once. The junction had 11 bases not matched to a gene; V was cut back by 5 bases and J by 5 bases. The CDR3 spans 15 residues. CDR1 is SGHTA, CDR2 FQGNSA, per germline. Sample: naive CD4+ T cells sorted from blood. Subset reported: naive CD4+ T cells, CD4+CD45RA+CD25-. This chain connects TRBV7-2 to TRBJ2-7; 8 nucleotides match TRBD1. This clonotype was sampled from a female donor with breast cancer. CDR3 loop: CASSLARTGRNEQYF. The DNA of the CDR3 is TGTGCCAGCAGCCTTGCTCGGACAGGGCGGAACGAGCAGTACTTC.